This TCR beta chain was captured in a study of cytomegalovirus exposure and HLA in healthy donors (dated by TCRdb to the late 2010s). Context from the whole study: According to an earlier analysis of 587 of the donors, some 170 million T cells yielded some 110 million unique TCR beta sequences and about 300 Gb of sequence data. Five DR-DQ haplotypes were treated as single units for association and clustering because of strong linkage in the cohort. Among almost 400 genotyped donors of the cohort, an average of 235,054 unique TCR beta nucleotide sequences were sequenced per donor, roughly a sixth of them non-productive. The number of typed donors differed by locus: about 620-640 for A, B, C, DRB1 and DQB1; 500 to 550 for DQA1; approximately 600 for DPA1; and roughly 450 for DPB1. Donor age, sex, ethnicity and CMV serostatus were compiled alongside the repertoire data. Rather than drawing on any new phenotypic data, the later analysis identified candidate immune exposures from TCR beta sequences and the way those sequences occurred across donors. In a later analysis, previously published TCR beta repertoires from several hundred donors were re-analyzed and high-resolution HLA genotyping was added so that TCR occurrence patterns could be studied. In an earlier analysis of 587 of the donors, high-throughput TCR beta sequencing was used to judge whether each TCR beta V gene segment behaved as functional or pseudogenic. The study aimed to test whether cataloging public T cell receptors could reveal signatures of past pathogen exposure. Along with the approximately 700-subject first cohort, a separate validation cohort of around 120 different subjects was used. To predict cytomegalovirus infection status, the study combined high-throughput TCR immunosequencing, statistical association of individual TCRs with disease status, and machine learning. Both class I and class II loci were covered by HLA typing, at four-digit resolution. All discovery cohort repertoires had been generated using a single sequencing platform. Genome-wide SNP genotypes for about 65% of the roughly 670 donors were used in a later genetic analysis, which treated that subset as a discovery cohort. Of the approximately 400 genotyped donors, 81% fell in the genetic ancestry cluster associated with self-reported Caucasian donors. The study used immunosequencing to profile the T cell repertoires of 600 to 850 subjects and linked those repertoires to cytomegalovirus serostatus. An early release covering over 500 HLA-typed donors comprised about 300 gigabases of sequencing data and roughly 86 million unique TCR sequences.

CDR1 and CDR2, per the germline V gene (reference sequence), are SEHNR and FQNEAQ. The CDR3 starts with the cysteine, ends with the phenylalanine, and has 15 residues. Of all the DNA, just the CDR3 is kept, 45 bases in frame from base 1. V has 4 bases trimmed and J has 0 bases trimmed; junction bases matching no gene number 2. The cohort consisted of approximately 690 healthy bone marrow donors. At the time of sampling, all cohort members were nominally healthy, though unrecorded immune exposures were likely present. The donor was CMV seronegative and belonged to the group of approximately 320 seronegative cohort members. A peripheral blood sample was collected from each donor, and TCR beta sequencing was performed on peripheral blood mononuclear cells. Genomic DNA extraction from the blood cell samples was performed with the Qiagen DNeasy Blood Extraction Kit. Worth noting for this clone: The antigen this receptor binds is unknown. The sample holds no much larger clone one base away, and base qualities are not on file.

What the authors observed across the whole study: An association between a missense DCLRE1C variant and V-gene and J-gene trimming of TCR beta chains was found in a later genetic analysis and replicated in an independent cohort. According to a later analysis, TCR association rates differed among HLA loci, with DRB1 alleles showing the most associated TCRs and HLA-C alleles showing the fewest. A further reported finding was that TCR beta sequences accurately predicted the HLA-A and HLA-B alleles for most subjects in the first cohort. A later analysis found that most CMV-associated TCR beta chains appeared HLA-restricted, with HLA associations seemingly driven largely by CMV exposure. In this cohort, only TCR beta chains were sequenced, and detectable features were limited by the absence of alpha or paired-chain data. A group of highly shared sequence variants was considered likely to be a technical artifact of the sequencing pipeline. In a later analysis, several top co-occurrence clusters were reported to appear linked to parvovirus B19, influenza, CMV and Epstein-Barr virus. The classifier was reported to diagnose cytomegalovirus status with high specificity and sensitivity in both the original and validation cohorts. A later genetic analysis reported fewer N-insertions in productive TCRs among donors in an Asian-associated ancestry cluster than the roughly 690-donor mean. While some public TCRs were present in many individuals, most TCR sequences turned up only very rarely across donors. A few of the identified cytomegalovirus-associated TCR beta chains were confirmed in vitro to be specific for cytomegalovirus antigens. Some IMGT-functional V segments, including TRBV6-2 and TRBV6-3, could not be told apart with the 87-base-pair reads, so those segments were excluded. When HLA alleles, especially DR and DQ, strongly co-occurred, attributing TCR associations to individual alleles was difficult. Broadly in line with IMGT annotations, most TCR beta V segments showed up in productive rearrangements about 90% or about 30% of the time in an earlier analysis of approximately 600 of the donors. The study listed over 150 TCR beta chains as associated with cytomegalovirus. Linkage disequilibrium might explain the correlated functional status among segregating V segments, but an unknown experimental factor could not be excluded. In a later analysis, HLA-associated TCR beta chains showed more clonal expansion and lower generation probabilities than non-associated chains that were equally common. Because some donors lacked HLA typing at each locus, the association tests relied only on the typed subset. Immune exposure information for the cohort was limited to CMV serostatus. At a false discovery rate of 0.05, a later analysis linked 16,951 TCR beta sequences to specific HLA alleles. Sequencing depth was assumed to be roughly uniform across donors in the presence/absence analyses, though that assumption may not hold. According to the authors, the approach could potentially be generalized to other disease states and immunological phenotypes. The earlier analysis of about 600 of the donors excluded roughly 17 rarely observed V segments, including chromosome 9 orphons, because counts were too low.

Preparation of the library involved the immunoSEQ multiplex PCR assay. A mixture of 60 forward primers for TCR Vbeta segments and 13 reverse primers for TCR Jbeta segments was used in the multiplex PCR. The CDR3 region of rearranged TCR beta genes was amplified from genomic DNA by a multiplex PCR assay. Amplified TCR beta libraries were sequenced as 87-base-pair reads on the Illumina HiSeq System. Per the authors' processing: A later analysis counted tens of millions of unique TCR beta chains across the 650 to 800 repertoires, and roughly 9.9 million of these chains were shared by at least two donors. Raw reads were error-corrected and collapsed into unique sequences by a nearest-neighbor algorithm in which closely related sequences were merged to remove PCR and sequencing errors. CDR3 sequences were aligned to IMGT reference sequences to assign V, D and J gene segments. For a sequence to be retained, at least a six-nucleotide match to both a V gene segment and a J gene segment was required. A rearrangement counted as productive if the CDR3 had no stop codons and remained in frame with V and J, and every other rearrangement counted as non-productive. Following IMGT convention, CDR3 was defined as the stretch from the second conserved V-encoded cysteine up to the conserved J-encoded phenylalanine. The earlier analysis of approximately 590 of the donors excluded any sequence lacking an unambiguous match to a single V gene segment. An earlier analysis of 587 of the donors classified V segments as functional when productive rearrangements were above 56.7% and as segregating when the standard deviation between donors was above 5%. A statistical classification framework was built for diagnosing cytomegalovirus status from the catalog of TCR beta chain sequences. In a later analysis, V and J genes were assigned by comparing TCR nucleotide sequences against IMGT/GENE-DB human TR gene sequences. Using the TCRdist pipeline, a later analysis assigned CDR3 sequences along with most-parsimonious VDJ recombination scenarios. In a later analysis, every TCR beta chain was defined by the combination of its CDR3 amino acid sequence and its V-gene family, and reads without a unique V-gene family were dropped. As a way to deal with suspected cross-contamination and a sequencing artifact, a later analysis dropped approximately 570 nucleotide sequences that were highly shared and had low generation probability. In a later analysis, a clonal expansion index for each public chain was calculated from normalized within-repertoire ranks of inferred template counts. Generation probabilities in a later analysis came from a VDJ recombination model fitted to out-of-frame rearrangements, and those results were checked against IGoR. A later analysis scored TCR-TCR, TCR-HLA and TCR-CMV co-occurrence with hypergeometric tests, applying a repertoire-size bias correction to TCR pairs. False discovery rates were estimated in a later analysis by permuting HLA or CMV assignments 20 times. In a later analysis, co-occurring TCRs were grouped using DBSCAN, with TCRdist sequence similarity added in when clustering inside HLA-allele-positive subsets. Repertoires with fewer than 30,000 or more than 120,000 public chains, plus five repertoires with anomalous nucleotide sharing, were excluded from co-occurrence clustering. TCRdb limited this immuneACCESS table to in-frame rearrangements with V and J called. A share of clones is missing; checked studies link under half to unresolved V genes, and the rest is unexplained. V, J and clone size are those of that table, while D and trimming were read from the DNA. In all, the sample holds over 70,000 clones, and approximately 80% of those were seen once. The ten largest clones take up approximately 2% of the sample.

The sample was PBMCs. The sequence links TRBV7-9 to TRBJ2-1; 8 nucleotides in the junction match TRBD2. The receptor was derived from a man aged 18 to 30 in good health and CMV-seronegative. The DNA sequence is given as TGTGCCAGCAGCTCGGGACTAGTCTCCTACAATGAGCAGTTCTTC. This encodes CASSSGLVSYNEQFF.